The clone carrying this T cell receptor (beta chain) showed up just a few times. V was trimmed by 5 bases and J by 0 bases, leaving 11 bases between them. Germline assignment: CDR1 SGHVS and CDR2 FQNEAQ. The CDR3 contains 14 residues. Primed by a sample-barcoded 5' primer and a J-beta primer mix, a second PCR proceeded for about 6 to 11 cycles. MiXCR, run by TCRdb on the 5' RACE reads, gives a single entry per CDR3 protein. The sample lists roughly 1,500,000 distinct CDR3 sequences, roughly 45% occurring once. The sample comes from a study of blood T cells in healthy people across ages. This receptor was taken from a young woman in good health. The chain uses TRBV7-8 and TRBJ2-7; unclear D gene. The sequenced material came from blood. The CDR3 DNA reads as TGTGCCAGCAGCCCCTCGAGGAGCTCCTACGAGCAGTACTTC. Translating it yields CASSPSRSSYEQYF. Variable domain in full (rest from reference TRBV7-8 and TRBJ2-7): GAGVSQSPRYKVAKRGQDVALRCDPISGHVSLFWYQQALGQGPEFLTYFQNEAQLDKSGLPSDRFFAERPEGSVSTLKIQRTQQEDSAVYLCASSPSRSSYEQYFGPGTRLTVT.